This T cell receptor beta chain was obtained from a study of blood T cell repertoires in COVID-19. For the study at large: There were acute and convalescent COVID-19 samples, and they came from the United States, Italy and Spain. Nucleic acid was either cDNA or gDNA, and it came from T cells, B-cell-depleted T cells, or PBMCs.

The V and J ends lost 3 bases and 5 bases respectively, with 10 bases between them. This CDR3 has 13 residues. Germline V gene sequence: CDR1 DFQATT, CDR2 SNEGSKA (reference sequence). Authors' methods: The authors estimated nucleated cell counts from reference gene primer amplification. Profiling relied on immunoSEQ multiplex PCR, and the TCRdb table lists in-frame clones only, not all of them. V, J and clone size derive from that table, while D and trimming were established from the DNA sequence. The sample yields approximately 200,000 clones, approximately 90% seen once. The origin of this receptor is a man aged 65 to 85 with active or convalescent COVID-19. The sample comprised peripheral blood. This chain links TRBV20-1 with TRBJ1-4, with TRBD1 as a possible D gene (6 bases). For the CDR3, the DNA is TGCAGTGCTAGTCACAGGGACAATGAAAAACTGTTTTTT. Protein sequence: CSASHRDNEKLFF.